The entry below gives a single T cell receptor beta chain sequence along with its context. Authors' analysis steps: Estimated nucleated cell counts came from reference gene primer amplification. Sequenced by immunoSEQ multiplex PCR; TCRdb stores in-frame clones only, minus some. V, J and clone size were drawn from that table, and D and trimming were deduced from the DNA. Here the sample spans a few hundred thousand clones, roughly nine tenths being singletons. The data originate from a study of blood T cell repertoires in COVID-19. Study at large: Samples came from the United States, Italy and Spain, spanning acute and convalescent COVID-19.

The V gene's germline CDR1 is MGHRA and CDR2 YSYEKL. V shed 3 bases, J shed 3 bases, and the junction held 4 bases outside the gene matches. The CDR3 is made up of 15 amino acids. The chain joins TRBV4-1 to TRBJ2-2, with 7 bases fitting TRBD1. What was sequenced was peripheral blood. This receptor was identified in a man between 18 and 35 years old with active or convalescent COVID-19. The CDR3 region is CASSQTGRDTGELFF. CDR3 DNA: TGCGCCAGCAGCCAGACAGGGCGAGACACCGGGGAGCTGTTTTTT.